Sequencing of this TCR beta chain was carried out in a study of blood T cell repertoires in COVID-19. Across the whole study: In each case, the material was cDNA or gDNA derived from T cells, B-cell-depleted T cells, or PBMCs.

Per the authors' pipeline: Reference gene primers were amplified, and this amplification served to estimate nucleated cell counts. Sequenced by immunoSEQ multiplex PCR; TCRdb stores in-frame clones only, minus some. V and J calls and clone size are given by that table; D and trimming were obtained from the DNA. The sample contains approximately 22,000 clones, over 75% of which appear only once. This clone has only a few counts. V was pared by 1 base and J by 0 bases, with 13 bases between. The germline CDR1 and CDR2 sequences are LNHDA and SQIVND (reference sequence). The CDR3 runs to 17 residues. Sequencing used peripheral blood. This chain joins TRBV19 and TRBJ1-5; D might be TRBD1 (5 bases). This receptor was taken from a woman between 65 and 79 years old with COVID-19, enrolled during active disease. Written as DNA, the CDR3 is TGTGCCAGTAGTATAGGTCCAGGACAACCTAGCAATCAGCCCCAGCATTTT. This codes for CASSIGPGQPSNQPQHF.